This T cell receptor beta chain was sequenced for a study of regulatory T cells in long-lasting Graves disease. The CDR3 is 16 amino acids. Trimming cost V 6 bases and J 2 bases, with 20 bases left between them. Per germline, CDR1 MNHEY and CDR2 SVGEGT. Time point: newly diagnosed GD, antithyroid drugs for less than 3 months. The TCR library was prepared using RNA isolated from PBMCs. Collection of peripheral blood (about 10 milliliters) was done using EDTA tubes. Combining iRepertoire HTBI primers with Arm-PCR of CDR3 regions, the authors built TCR beta libraries. MiXCR was run by TCRdb on the multiplex PCR reads, yielding one entry per CDR3 protein. The table lists approximately 210,000 distinct CDR3 sequences, approximately 20% of them singletons.

The clonotype originates from a female donor with Graves disease. The chain couples TRBV6-2 or TRBV6-3 to TRBJ2-7; no clear D. The material was peripheral blood mononuclear cells (PBMCs), obtained at new diagnosis, from a patient treated with antithyroid drugs. CDR3: CASSILTHGFAYEQYF. Written as DNA, the CDR3 is TGTGCCAGCAGCATCCTGACCCACGGTTTCGCCTACGAGCAGTACTTC.